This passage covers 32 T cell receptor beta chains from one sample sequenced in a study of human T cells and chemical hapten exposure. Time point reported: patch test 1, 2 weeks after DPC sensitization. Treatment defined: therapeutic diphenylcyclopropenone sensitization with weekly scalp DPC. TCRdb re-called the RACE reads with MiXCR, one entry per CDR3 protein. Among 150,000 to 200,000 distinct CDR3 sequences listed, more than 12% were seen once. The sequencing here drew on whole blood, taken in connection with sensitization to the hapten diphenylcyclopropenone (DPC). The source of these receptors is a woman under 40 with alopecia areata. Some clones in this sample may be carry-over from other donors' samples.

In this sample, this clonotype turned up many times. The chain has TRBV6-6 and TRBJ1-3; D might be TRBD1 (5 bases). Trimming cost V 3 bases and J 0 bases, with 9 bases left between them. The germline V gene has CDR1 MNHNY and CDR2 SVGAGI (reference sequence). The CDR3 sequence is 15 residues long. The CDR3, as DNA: TGTGCCAGCAGTTATGAGGGGTTCTCTGGAAACACCATATATTTT. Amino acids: CASSYEGFSGNTIYF.

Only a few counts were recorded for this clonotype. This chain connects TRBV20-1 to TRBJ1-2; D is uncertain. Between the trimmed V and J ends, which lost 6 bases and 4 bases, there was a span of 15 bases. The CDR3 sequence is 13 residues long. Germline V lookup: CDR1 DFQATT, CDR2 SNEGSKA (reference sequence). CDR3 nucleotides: TGCAGTGCCTCGGCCCCAACCTCCTATGGCTACACCTTC. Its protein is CSASAPTSYGYTF.

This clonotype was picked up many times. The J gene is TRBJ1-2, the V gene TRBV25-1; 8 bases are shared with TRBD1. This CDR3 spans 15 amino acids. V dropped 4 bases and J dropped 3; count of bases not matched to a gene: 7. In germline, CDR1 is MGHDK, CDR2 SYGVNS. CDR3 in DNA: TGTGCCAGCAGTGTCTCAGGGGGCGAGTACTATGGCTACACCTTC. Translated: CASSVSGGEYYGYTF.

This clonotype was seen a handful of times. The CDR3 sequence is CASSLPLAGAPEQYF. CDR3 bases: TGTGCCAGCAGCTTACCCCTAGCGGGAGCCCCGGAGCAGTACTTC. V gene TRBV7-8 combines with J gene TRBJ2-7; 10 nucleotides line up with TRBD2. Germline values: CDR1 SGHVS, CDR2 FQNEAQ. J was trimmed by 7 bases and V by 2 bases; bases with no gene match: 8. The length of the CDR3 is 15 residues.

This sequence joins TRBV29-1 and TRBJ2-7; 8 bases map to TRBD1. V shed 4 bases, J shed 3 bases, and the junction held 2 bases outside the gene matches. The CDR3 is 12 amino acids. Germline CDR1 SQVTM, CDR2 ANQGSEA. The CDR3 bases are TGCAGCGTTGGACAGGGGAGCTACGAGCAGTACTTC. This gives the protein CSVGQGSYEQYF.

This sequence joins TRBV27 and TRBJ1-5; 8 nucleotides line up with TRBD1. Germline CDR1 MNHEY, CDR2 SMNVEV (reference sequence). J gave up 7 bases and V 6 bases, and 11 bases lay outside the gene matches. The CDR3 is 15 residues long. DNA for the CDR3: TGTGCCAGCAGGGACAGGGCTGGCGTCGGACAGCCCCAGCATTTT. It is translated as CASRDRAGVGQPQHF.

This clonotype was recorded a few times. CDR3 in DNA: TGTGCCAGCAGCTTGGGCAGTGGAGGTTTGAATGAGCAGTTCTTC. This encodes CASSLGSGGLNEQFF. The chain carries TRBV5-6 and TRBJ2-1; D is possibly TRBD2 (5 bases). The length of the CDR3 is 15 residues. Germline V gives CDR1 SGHDT, CDR2 YYEEEE. V dropped 0 bases and J dropped 7 bases, with 14 bases sitting between them.

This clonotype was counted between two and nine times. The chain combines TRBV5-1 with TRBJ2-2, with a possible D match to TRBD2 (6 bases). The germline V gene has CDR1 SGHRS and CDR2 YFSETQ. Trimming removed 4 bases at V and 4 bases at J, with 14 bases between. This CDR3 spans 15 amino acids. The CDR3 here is CASSPWDSATGELFF. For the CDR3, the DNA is TGCGCCAGCAGCCCGTGGGACTCCGCCACCGGGGAGCTGTTTTTT.

The CDR3 DNA reads TGTGCCAGCTCACCGGGGACTTTAAACAATGAGCAGTTCTTC. This translates into CASSPGTLNNEQFF. The gene calls are TRBV18 and TRBJ2-1, with D possibly matching TRBD2 (6 bases). The CDR3 length is 14 residues. Trimming removed 3 bases from V and 5 bases from J, with 11 bases in between. CDR1 and CDR2 (germline): KGHSH, LQKENI.

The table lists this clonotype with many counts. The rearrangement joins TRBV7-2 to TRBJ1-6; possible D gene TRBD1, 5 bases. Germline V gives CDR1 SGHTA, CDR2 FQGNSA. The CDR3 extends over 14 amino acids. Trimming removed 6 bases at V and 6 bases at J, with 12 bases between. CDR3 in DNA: TGTGCCAGCAGTCATGGGGGGTCTAATTCACCCCTCCACTTT. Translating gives CASSHGGSNSPLHF. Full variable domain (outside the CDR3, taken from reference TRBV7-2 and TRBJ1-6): GAGVSQSPSNKVTEKGKDVELRCDPISGHTALYWYRQSLGQGLEFLIYFQGNSAPDKSGLPSDRFSAERTGGSVSTLTIQRTQQEDSAVYLCASSHGGSNSPLHFGNGTRLTVT.

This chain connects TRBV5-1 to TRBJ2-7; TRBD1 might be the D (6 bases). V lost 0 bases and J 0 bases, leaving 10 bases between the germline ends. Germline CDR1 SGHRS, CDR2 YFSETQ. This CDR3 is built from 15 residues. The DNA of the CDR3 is TGCGCCAGCAGCTTGGCACAGGGATTCTCCTACGAGCAGTACTTC. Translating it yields CASSLAQGFSYEQYF. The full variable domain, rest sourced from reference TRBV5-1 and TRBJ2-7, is KAGVTQTPRYLIKTRGQQVTLSCSPISGHRSVSWYQQTPGQGLQFLFEYFSETQRNKGNFPGRFSGRQFSNSRSEMNVSTLELGDSALYLCASSLAQGFSYEQYFGPGTRLTVT.

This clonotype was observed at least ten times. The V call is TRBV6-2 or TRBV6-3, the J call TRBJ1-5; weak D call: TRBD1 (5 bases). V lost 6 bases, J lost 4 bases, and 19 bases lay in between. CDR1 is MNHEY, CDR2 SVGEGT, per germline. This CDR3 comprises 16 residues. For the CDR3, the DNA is TGTGCCAGCAGCTATCCCCCGGGACGGAGTAATCAGCCCCAGCATTTT. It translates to CASSYPPGRSNQPQHF.

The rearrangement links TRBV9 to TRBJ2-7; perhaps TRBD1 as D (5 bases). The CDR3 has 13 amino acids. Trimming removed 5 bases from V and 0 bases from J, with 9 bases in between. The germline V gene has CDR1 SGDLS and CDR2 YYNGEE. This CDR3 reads CASSADNSYEQYF. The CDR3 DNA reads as TGTGCCAGCAGTGCGGACAACTCCTACGAGCAGTACTTC.

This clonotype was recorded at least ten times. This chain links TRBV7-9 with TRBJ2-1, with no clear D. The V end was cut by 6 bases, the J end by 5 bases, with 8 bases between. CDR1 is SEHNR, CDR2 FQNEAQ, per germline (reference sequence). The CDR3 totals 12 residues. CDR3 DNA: TGTGCCAGCAGGCCCCGCCACAATGAGCAGTTCTTC. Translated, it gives CASRPRHNEQFF.

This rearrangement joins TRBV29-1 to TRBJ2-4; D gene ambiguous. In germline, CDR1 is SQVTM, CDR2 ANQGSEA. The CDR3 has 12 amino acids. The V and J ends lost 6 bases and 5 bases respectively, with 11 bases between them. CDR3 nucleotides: TGCAGCGTCGGCTTCCTCCAAAACATTCAGTACTTC. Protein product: CSVGFLQNIQYF.

The DNA for the CDR3 is TGTGCCAGCACTAAGCCCGGGGGTAATTCACCCCTCCACTTT. Protein product: CASTKPGGNSPLHF. The chain carries TRBV27 and TRBJ1-6, with a tentative D call TRBD1 (5 bases). Germline V CDR1 and CDR2: MNHEY, SMNVEV (reference sequence). The length of the CDR3 is 14 residues. Trimming stripped 7 bases from V and 6 bases from J, with 13 bases between.

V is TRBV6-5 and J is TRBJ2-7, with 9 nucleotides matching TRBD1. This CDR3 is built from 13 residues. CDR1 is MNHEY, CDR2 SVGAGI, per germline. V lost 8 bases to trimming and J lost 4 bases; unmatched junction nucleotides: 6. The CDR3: CASGPGQGYEQYF. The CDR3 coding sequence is TGTGCCAGCGGCCCGGGACAGGGTTACGAGCAGTACTTC.

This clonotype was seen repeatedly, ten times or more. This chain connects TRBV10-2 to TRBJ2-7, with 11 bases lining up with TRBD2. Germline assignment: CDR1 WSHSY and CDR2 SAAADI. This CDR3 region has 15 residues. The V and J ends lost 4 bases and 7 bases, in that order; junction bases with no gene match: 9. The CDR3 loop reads CASSAGTSGLEEQYF. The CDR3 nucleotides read TGCGCCAGCAGTGCGGGGACTAGCGGACTTGAGGAGCAGTACTTC.

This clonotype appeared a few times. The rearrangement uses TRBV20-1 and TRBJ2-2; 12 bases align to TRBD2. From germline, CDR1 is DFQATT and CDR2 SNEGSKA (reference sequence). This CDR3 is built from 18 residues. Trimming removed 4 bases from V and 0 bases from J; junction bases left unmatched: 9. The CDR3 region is CSATSTSGRRSNTGELFF. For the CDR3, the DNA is TGCAGTGCTACCTCGACTAGCGGGAGACGATCGAACACCGGGGAGCTGTTTTTT.

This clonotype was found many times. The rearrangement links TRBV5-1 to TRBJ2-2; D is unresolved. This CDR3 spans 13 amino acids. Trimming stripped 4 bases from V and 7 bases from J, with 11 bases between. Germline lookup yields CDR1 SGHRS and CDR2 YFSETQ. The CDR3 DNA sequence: TGCGCCAGCAGCCCCGAGTGGGTCGGGGAGCTGTTTTTT. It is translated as CASSPEWVGELFF. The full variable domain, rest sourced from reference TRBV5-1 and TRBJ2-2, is KAGVTQTPRYLIKTRGQQVTLSCSPISGHRSVSWYQQTPGQGLQFLFEYFSETQRNKGNFPGRFSGRQFSNSRSEMNVSTLELGDSALYLCASSPEWVGELFFGEGSRLTVL.

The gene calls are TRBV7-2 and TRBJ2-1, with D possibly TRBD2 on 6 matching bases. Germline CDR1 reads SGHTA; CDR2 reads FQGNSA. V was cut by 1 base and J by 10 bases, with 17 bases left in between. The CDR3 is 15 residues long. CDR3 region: CASSLDGTSRGEQFF. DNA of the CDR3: TGTGCCAGCAGCTTAGATGGGACTTCCCGAGGGGAGCAGTTCTTC.

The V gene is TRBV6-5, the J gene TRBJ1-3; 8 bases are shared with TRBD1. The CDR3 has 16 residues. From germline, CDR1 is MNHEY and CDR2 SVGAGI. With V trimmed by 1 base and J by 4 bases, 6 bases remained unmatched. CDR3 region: CASSYWAGGGGNTIYF. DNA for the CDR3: TGTGCCAGCAGTTACTGGGCAGGGGGCGGAGGAAACACCATATATTTT.

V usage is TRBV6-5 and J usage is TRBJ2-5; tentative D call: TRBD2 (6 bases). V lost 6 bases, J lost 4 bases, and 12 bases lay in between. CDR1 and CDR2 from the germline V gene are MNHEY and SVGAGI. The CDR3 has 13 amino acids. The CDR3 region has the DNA TGTGCCAGCAGCCGAGCGGGTTTAGAGACCCAGTACTTC. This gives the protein CASSRAGLETQYF.

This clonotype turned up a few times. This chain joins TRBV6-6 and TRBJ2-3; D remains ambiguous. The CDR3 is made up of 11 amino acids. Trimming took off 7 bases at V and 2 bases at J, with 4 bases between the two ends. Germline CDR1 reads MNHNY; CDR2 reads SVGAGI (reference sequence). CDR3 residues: CASKATDTQYF. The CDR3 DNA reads TGTGCCAGCAAAGCCACAGATACGCAGTATTTT.

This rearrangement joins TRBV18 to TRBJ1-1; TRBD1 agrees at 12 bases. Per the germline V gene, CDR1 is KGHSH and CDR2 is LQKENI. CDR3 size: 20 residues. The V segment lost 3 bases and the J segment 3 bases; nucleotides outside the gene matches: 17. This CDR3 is CASSPLTISGTGGWYTEAFF. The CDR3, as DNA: TGTGCCAGCTCACCGCTAACAATCTCCGGGACAGGGGGCTGGTACACTGAAGCTTTCTTT.

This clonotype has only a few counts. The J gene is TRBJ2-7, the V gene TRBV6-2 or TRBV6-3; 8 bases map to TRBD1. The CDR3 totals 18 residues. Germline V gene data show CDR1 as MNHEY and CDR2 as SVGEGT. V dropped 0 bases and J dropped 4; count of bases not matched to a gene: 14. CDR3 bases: TGTGCCAGCAGTTACTCTGGCCAGGGGGCGTTCATCACATACGAGCAGTACTTC. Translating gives CASSYSGQGAFITYEQYF.

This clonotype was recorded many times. The CDR3 protein is CASSFRGSPTYEQYF. Written as DNA, the CDR3 is TGTGCCAGCAGTTTCCGTGGTTCCCCAACCTACGAGCAGTACTTC. V gene TRBV27 combines with J gene TRBJ2-7, with no clear D. The V gene's germline CDR1 is MNHEY and CDR2 SMNVEV (reference sequence). V gave up 3 bases and J gave up 2 bases, with 14 bases separating them. This CDR3 is built from 15 residues.

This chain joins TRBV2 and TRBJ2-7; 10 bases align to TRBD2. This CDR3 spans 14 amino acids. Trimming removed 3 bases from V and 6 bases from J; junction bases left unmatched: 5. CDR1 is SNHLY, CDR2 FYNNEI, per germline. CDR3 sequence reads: CASSETSGYGEQYF. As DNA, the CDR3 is TGTGCCAGCAGTGAGACTAGCGGGTACGGCGAGCAGTACTTC.

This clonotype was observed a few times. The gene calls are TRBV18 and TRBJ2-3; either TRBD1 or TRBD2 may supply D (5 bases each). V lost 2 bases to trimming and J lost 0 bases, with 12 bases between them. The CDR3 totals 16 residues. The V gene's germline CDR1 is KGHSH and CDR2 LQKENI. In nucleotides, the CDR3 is TGTGCCAGCTCACCAAGGGACGGAAGTAGCACAGATACGCAGTATTTT. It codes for CASSPRDGSSTDTQYF.

Here the CDR3 reads CASSLDVGTPSSPLHF. The DNA of the CDR3 is TGTGCCAGCAGTTTAGACGTCGGGACACCTTCTTCACCCCTCCACTTT. V is TRBV28 and J is TRBJ1-6, with D perhaps matching TRBD1 (6 bases). CDR1 MDHEN and CDR2 SYDVKM come from the germline V gene. With 2 bases removed from V and 9 bases from J, the gap between germline ends came to 17 bases. The CDR3 consists of 16 residues.

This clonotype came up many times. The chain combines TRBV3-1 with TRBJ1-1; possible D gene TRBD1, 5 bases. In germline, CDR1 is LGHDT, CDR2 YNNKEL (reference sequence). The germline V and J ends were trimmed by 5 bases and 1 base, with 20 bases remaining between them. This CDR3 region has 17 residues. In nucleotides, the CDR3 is TGTGCCAGCAGCTATCGGACGGGACTGTCGACGAACACTGAAGCTTTCTTT. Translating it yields CASSYRTGLSTNTEAFF.

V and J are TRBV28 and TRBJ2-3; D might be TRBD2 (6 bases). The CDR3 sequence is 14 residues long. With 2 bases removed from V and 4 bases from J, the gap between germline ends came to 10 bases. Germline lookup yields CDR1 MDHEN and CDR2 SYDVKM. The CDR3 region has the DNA TGTGCCAGCAGTTTAGTGCCTAGCGCAGATACGCAGTATTTT. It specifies CASSLVPSADTQYF.